The 14 T cell receptor beta chains in this list originate from one sample, sequenced in a study of T cell responses to AZD1222 COVID-19 vaccine. Profiling relied on immunoSEQ multiplex PCR, and the TCRdb table lists in-frame clones only, not all of them. Of about 140,000 clones in the sample, 92% were seen once. The source was peripheral blood, collected 28 days after the second AZD1222 dose. Every receptor here comes from an adult who received the AZD1222 COVID-19 vaccine.

This chain links TRBV15 with TRBJ2-2; 13 bases agree with TRBD2. The CDR3 has 17 amino acids. Germline CDR1 is LNHNV and CDR2 is YYDKDF (reference sequence). The V and J ends lost 5 bases and 5 bases, in that order; junction bases with no gene match: 8. Here the CDR3 reads CATSRILAGGQTGELFF. Here the CDR3 DNA reads TGTGCCACCAGCCGAATACTAGCGGGAGGGCAGACCGGGGAGCTGTTTTTT.

The chain has TRBV5-5 and TRBJ1-1; possibly TRBD1 for D (5 bases). The CDR3 sequence is 15 residues long. Trimming stripped 0 bases from V and 0 bases from J, with 9 bases between. Germline assignment: CDR1 SGHKS and CDR2 YYEKEE (reference sequence). Here the CDR3 reads CASSLAEGLNTEAFF. The CDR3 region has the DNA TGTGCCAGCAGCTTGGCCGAGGGGCTGAACACTGAAGCTTTCTTT. The variable domain in full, with the rest retrieved from reference TRBV5-5 and TRBJ1-1, is DAGVTQSPTHLIKTRGQQVTLRCSPISGHKSVSWYQQVLGQGPQFIFQYYEKEERGRGNFPDRFSARQFPNYSSELNVNALLLGDSALYLCASSLAEGLNTEAFFGQGTRLTVV.

This chain joins TRBV20-1 and TRBJ1-5; unclear D gene. The V end was cut by 3 bases, the J end by 0 bases, with 9 bases between. This CDR3 has 14 residues. Germline-derived CDR1 and CDR2 are DFQATT and SNEGSKA (reference sequence). The CDR3 coding sequence is TGCAGTGCTAGTCCGACGAATAGCAATCAGCCCCAGCATTTT. It specifies CSASPTNSNQPQHF.

V gene TRBV4-1 combines with J gene TRBJ2-2; D might be TRBD1 or TRBD2, each matching 7 bases. V was pared by 3 bases and J by 5 bases, with 16 bases between. From germline, CDR1 is MGHRA and CDR2 YSYEKL. CDR3 length equals 16 residues. CDR3 DNA: TGCGCCAGCAGCCACCCCAGGGGGGAGGGAACCGGGGAGCTGTTTTTT. Translated, it gives CASSHPRGEGTGELFF.

The V call is TRBV2, the J call TRBJ1-1, with 12 bases matching TRBD1. Germline V lookup: CDR1 SNHLY, CDR2 FYNNEI. The V segment lost 6 bases and the J segment 11 bases; nucleotides outside the gene matches: 10. The CDR3 sequence is 14 residues long. CDR3 bases: TGTGCCAGCAGGCCCGGGACAGGGGGCGAGTTGGCTTTCTTT. This codes for CASRPGTGGELAFF.

This clone was recorded once. This rearrangement joins TRBV19 to TRBJ2-7; D may be TRBD1 (6 bases). The germline V gene encodes CDR1 LNHDA and CDR2 SQIVND (reference sequence). V gave up 4 bases and J gave up 5 bases, with 15 bases separating them. This CDR3 is built from 14 residues. CDR3 DNA sequence: TGTGCCAGTAGTACCCACCCTACAGGGCACGAGCAGTACTTC. It codes for CASSTHPTGHEQYF. Variable domain in full (rest from reference TRBV19 and TRBJ2-7): DGGITQSPKYLFRKEGQNVTLSCEQNLNHDAMYWYRQDPGQGLRLIYYSQIVNDFQKGDIAEGYSVSREKKESFPLTVTSAQKNPTAFYLCASSTHPTGHEQYFGPGTRLTVT.

The V call is TRBV14, the J call TRBJ1-1; D gene ambiguous. The CDR3 has 16 residues. Germline CDR1 reads SGHDN; CDR2 reads FVKESK. The V gene lost 0 bases and the J gene lost 3 bases, with 14 bases spanning the gap. The CDR3 spells CASSQELPGPHTEAFF. The CDR3 region has the DNA TGTGCCAGCAGCCAAGAACTTCCAGGCCCCCACACTGAAGCTTTCTTT.

The genes are TRBV9 and TRBJ2-7; maybe TRBD2 (5 bases). This CDR3 region has 14 residues. The V gene's germline CDR1 is SGDLS and CDR2 YYNGEE. With 2 bases removed from V and 7 bases from J, the gap between germline ends came to 16 bases. The CDR3 spells CASSVTEVAWEQYF. As DNA, the CDR3 is TGTGCCAGCAGCGTCACAGAGGTAGCGTGGGAGCAGTACTTC.

The chain recombines TRBV7-2 with TRBJ2-7; 12 nucleotides line up with TRBD2. From germline, CDR1 is SGHTA and CDR2 FQGNSA. The CDR3 length is 15 residues. V shed 4 bases, J shed 6 bases, and the junction held 7 bases outside the gene matches. This chain's CDR3 is CASSSDLAGGGEQYF. In DNA form, the CDR3 reads TGTGCCAGCAGCTCTGACCTAGCGGGGGGGGGCGAGCAGTACTTC. Full variable domain (missing parts from reference TRBV7-2 and TRBJ2-7): GAGVSQSPSNKVTEKGKDVELRCDPISGHTALYWYRQSLGQGLEFLIYFQGNSAPDKSGLPSDRFSAERTGGSVSTLTIQRTQQEDSAVYLCASSSDLAGGGEQYFGPGTRLTVT.

The CDR3 here is CASTNELQETQYF. CDR3 DNA: TGTGCCAGCACAAACGAGCTACAAGAGACCCAGTACTTC. The chain has TRBV2 and TRBJ2-5; D gene uncertain. CDR1 SNHLY and CDR2 FYNNEI come from the germline V gene. Trimming removed 7 bases from V and 2 bases from J, with 11 bases in between. The length of the CDR3 is 13 residues.

This chain connects TRBV25-1 to TRBJ1-4; TRBD1 is a possible D gene (5 bases). Trimming cost V 2 bases and J 3 bases, with 10 bases left between them. The CDR3 has 15 amino acids. Germline values: CDR1 MGHDK, CDR2 SYGVNS. CDR3 sequence: CASSEQGLANEKLFF. CDR3 nucleotide sequence: TGTGCCAGCAGTGAACAGGGATTGGCTAATGAAAAACTGTTTTTT.

V gene TRBV27 combines with J gene TRBJ1-1; D may be TRBD1 (5 bases). Germline CDR1 and CDR2: MNHEY and SMNVEV (reference sequence). The V and J ends lost 5 bases and 4 bases respectively, with 14 bases between them. The CDR3 length is 14 residues. The CDR3 region has the DNA TGTGCCAGCAGTCTAACAGGTGTACGCACTGAAGCTTTCTTT. Translated, it gives CASSLTGVRTEAFF.

The rearrangement links TRBV5-1 to TRBJ1-4; D may be TRBD1 (5 bases). The CDR3 contains 17 residues. Germline V gene sequence: CDR1 SGHRS, CDR2 YFSETQ. The germline V and J ends were trimmed by 2 bases and 5 bases, with 19 bases remaining between them. CDR3 DNA: TGCGCCAGCAGCTTAGGATTACAGGTCGGGGCGAATGAAAAACTGTTTTTT. Protein product: CASSLGLQVGANEKLFF.

The gene calls are TRBV4-2 and TRBJ1-5, with D unresolved. Trimming shortened V by 0 bases and J by 0 bases, and 6 bases separated the two germline ends. The length of the CDR3 is 15 residues. CDR1 and CDR2 (germline): LGHNA, YNFKEQ. The CDR3 DNA reads as TGTGCCAGCAGCCAAGATGGGAATAGCAATCAGCCCCAGCATTTT. Its protein product is CASSQDGNSNQPQHF.